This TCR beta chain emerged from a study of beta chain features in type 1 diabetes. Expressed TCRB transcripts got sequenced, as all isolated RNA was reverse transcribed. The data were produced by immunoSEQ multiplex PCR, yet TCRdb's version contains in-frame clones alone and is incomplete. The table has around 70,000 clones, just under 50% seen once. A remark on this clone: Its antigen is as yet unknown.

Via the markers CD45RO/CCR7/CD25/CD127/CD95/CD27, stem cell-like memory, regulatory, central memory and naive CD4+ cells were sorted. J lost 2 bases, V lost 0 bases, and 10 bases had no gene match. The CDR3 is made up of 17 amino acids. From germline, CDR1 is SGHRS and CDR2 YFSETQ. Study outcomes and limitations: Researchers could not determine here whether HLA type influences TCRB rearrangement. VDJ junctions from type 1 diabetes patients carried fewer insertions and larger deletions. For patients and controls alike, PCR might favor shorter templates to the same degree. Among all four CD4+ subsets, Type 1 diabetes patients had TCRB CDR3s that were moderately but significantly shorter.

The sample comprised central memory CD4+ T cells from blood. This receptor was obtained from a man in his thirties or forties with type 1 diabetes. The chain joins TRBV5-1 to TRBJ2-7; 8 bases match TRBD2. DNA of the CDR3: TGCGCCAGCAGCTTGGGCGGGGGAGCGGGAGTGCCCTACGAGCAGTACTTC. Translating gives CASSLGGGAGVPYEQYF. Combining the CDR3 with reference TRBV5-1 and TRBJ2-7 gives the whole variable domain KAGVTQTPRYLIKTRGQQVTLSCSPISGHRSVSWYQQTPGQGLQFLFEYFSETQRNKGNFPGRFSGRQFSNSRSEMNVSTLELGDSALYLCASSLGGGAGVPYEQYFGPGTRLTVT.